This T cell receptor (beta chain) was recovered during a study of metastatic and nonmetastatic thyroid tumors. Study-level findings and limits: The study reportedly found significantly higher TCR beta diversity in malignant thyroid tumors than benign nodules, in blood and tumor.

Germline CDR1 and CDR2: LNHDA and SQIVND (reference sequence). The CDR3 loop spans 17 amino acids. None of the patients had undergone any treatment ahead of thyroid surgery. On this clone itself: The antigen is not known. The junction departs from germline at one end; a sequencing error may be responsible.

Authors' analysis steps: In papillary thyroid cancer, a distant-metastasis classifier was built using CDR3 differences across clinicopathological groups. TCRdb re-clonotyped the PCR reads through MiXCR. TCRdb, not the authors, supplied the V and J calls. The top ten clones hold roughly 3.9% of a sample with approximately 13,000 clones, about a quarter of them seen once. This TCR was sampled from a female donor with papillary thyroid cancer or a benign thyroid nodule (not recorded which). Some clones in this sample may be carry-over from other donors' samples. The rearrangement joins TRBV19 to TRBJ2-5, with 7 bases matching TRBD2. The sequencing input was blood. The CDR3 DNA reads TGTGCCCGTAGTATAGATGGGCCTGGCGGGAGTCGAGAGACCCAGTACTTC. Residues: CARSIDGPGGSRETQYF.